Listed below are T cell receptor beta chains from one sample, sequenced in a study of vaccination effects on CD4 cells after COVID-19. Using immunoSEQ multiplex PCR, the repertoire was profiled, and TCRdb retains in-frame clones only, with some absent. The data show about 47,000 clones, with about 70% seen just once and roughly 12% held by the top ten. No antigen has been assigned to these receptors. Sequences were derived from CD4+ T cells from PBMCs cultured without peptide, sampled before COVID-19 vaccination. Every receptor here comes from a human donor who had a prior SARS-CoV-2 infection. CDR3s include the opening cysteine and the closing phenylalanine or tryptophan. A D gene is named only where the DNA matches it firmly. Not every row has a clone size; where given, it reads once, few, many or a size class.

j_call,clone_size,d_call,v_call,cdr3_nt,cdr3_aa
TRBJ1-2,medium-sized,-,TRBV19,TGTGCCAGTAGTATGATCGGGGGCCCGACCTATGGCTACACCTTC,CASSMIGGPTYGYTF
TRBJ2-2,-,TRBD2,TRBV7-9,TGTGCCAGCAGCCCCCCGACTAGCGGATACACCGGGGAGCTGTTTTTT,CASSPPTSGYTGELFF
TRBJ1-1,-,TRBD1,TRBV30,TGTGCCTGGAGTCCCCAAAGTGGGACAGGGGCAAAAACAAGGATCAGGACGAACACTGAAGCTTTCTTT,CAWSPQSGTGAKTRIRTNTEAFF
TRBJ1-3,-,-,TRBV6-5,TGTGCCAGCAGTTACGATAGGGCCTCTGGAAACACCATATATTTT,CASSYDRASGNTIYF
TRBJ2-3,-,-,TRBV7-9,TGTGCCAGCAGCCATACTATAACGACTAGCACAGATACGCAGTATTTT,CASSHTITTSTDTQYF
TRBJ2-6,-,-,TRBV5-6,TGTGCCAGCAGGGGGGGGACACTGGGGGCCAACGTCCTGACTTTC,CASRGGTLGANVLTF
TRBJ2-2,-,-,TRBV18,TGTGCCAGCTCACCGCAACCGAACACCGGGGAGCTGTTTTTT,CASSPQPNTGELFF
TRBJ1-6,few,-,TRBV6-5,TGTGCCAGCAGTTACTGGAGGACTACATATTCACCCCTCCACTTT,CASSYWRTTYSPLHF
TRBJ2-1,-,-,TRBV18,TGTGCCAGCTCTCCCGACAGCGCCTCGGGGAATGAGCAGTTCTTC,CASSPDSASGNEQFF
TRBJ2-4,-,TRBD1,TRBV12-5,TGTGCTAGTGGTCTCGAAGACGGGACAGGGGGAGTTTGGCTAGCCAAAAACATTCAGTACTTC,CASGLEDGTGGVWLAKNIQYF
TRBJ1-2,-,-,TRBV11-2,TGTGCCAGCAGCCCAAAACCCATACCCGGCTACACCTTC,CASSPKPIPGYTF
TRBJ2-7,-,-,TRBV12-5,TGTGCTAGTGGTCTCCACTCTGCTCCCGAGCAGTACTTC,CASGLHSAPEQYF
TRBJ2-4,-,-,TRBV12-5,TGTGCTAGTGCTCCCGATTCCGAGGGTAACATTCAGTACTTC,CASAPDSEGNIQYF
TRBJ1-5,few,-,TRBV2,TGTGCCAGCAGTAATTGGGCAAATCAGCCCCAGCATTTT,CASSNWANQPQHF
TRBJ1-2,-,-,TRBV19,TGTGCCAGTAGTATTAATTGGGGGGACTATGGCTACACCTTC,CASSINWGDYGYTF
TRBJ2-7,few,-,TRBV6-5,TGTGCCAGCAGTCGGACCAGCCTAGGTGGGCAGTACTTC,CASSRTSLGGQYF
TRBJ2-1,-,-,TRBV4-2,TGTGCCAGCAGTCAACGCGGCTCAGGCCACAATGAGCAGTTCTTC,CASSQRGSGHNEQFF